One and the same sample provided the 18 T cell receptor beta chains below, sequenced in a study of T cells in localized non-small cell lung cancer. Sequenced by immunoSEQ multiplex PCR; TCRdb stores in-frame clones only, minus some. The sample includes 70,000 to 95,000 clones, approximately 91% of them seen just once. Sequencing was performed on PBMCs, taken before any cancer treatment. These receptors were collected from a woman aged 35 to 70 with stage II squamous cell lung carcinoma.

This chain links TRBV6-6 with TRBJ1-6, with D hard to call. V lost 2 bases and J lost 5, with 13 bases in between. This CDR3 region has 16 residues. Germline CDR1 MNHNY, CDR2 SVGAGI (reference sequence). The DNA for the CDR3 is TGTGCCAGCAGTTACCTTCGCCAGGTCGATAATTCACCCCTCCACTTT. This codes for CASSYLRQVDNSPLHF.

This clone has ten or more counts. V is TRBV11-2 and J is TRBJ1-1; no reliable D call. This CDR3 has 16 residues. Germline CDR1 reads SGHAT; CDR2 reads FQNNGV. V was shortened by 5 bases and J by 1 base, with 17 bases between the two germline ends. The CDR3 coding sequence is TGTGCCAGCAGCCTCTCTTGGGGAGAGAAGAACACTGAAGCTTTCTTT. Its protein product is CASSLSWGEKNTEAFF.

A single count supports this clone. The V and J genes are TRBV15 and TRBJ2-7, with 12 bases aligning to TRBD2. The CDR3 totals 17 residues. The germline V gene encodes CDR1 LNHNV and CDR2 YYDKDF (reference sequence). J lost 4 bases, V lost 0 bases, and 7 bases had no gene match. The CDR3 nucleotides read TGTGCCACCAGCAGAGATAAAAGACTAGCGGGAGCTTACGAGCAGTACTTC. It encodes CATSRDKRLAGAYEQYF.

The chain links TRBV5-4 to TRBJ2-1; D gene unclear. Trimming removed 4 bases from V and 6 bases from J, with 17 bases in between. From germline, CDR1 is SGHNT and CDR2 YYREEE (reference sequence). CDR3 length equals 15 residues. This chain's CDR3 is CASSHGPLDANEQFF. The CDR3 DNA reads as TGTGCCAGCAGCCATGGCCCACTTGACGCCAATGAGCAGTTCTTC.

The V call is TRBV6-5, the J call TRBJ1-6; D is possibly TRBD1 (5 bases). The germline V gene has CDR1 MNHEY and CDR2 SVGAGI. The CDR3 consists of 15 residues. V lost 11 bases to trimming and J lost 9 bases, with 23 bases between them. CDR3: CAARGSNGAGSPLHF. The CDR3 coding sequence is TGTGCCGCGCGAGGCTCCAACGGGGCGGGTTCACCCCTCCACTTT.

V and J are TRBV2 and TRBJ2-1; D might be TRBD2 (6 bases). V dropped 3 bases and J dropped 15 bases, with 15 bases sitting between them. Germline CDR1 reads SNHLY; CDR2 reads FYNNEI. The CDR3 covers 12 residues. DNA of the CDR3: TGTGCCAGCAGTGAGAAACGCGGGGTTCGGTTCTTC. As protein: CASSEKRGVRFF.

The chain combines TRBV28 with TRBJ2-4, with 11 bases matching TRBD1. The germline V gene encodes CDR1 MDHEN and CDR2 SYDVKM. J lost 5 bases, V lost 4 bases, and 7 bases had no gene match. This CDR3 is 16 amino acids long. The CDR3 DNA reads TGTGCCAGCAGTTCCCTACGGACAGGGGGCGAAAACATTCAGTACTTC. This sequence encodes CASSSLRTGGENIQYF.

The genes are TRBV12-5 and TRBJ2-3; a possible D gene is TRBD1 (5 bases). The CDR3 contains 15 residues. With 1 base removed from V and 2 bases from J, the gap between germline ends came to 10 bases. The germline V gene encodes CDR1 LGHNT and CDR2 FRNRAP. The CDR3, as DNA: TGTGCTAGTGGTTTGGGTCCAGGGTACACAGATACGCAGTATTTT. Amino acid sequence: CASGLGPGYTDTQYF.

The V gene is TRBV27, the J gene TRBJ2-1; 8 positions match TRBD1. The germline gives CDR1 MNHEY, CDR2 SMNVEV (reference sequence). V lost 6 bases, J lost 3 bases, and 7 bases stayed unmatched. The CDR3 has 15 amino acids. In DNA, the CDR3 is TGTGCCAGCAGCCAATACAGGGGGAACTACAATGAGCAGTTCTTC. It specifies CASSQYRGNYNEQFF.

The chain recombines TRBV2 with TRBJ1-2; no clear D. Trimming pared 6 bases from V and 7 bases from J, leaving 12 bases between. This CDR3 is 12 amino acids long. Germline V gives CDR1 SNHLY, CDR2 FYNNEI. CDR3 residues: CASRGFTAGYTF. The DNA for the CDR3 is TGTGCCAGCAGAGGATTTACAGCTGGCTACACCTTC.

This chain links TRBV29-1 with TRBJ2-2; 7 bases are shared with TRBD2. The CDR3 is 14 residues long. Germline lookup yields CDR1 SQVTM and CDR2 ANQGSEA. The V and J ends lost 7 bases and 6 bases, in that order; junction bases with no gene match: 11. The CDR3 DNA follows: TGCAGCGGCTATGTCGGGGGGATAGCCGGGGAGCTGTTTTTT. It specifies CSGYVGGIAGELFF.

The V and J genes are TRBV7-9 and TRBJ2-2; D is possibly TRBD1 (5 bases). This CDR3 has 15 amino acids. Germline-derived CDR1 and CDR2 are SEHNR and FQNEAQ (reference sequence). V lost 0 bases, J lost 5 bases, and 10 bases lay in between. The CDR3 DNA reads as TGTGCCAGCAGCTTAGCGGGGCATTCTACCGGGGAGCTGTTTTTT. Amino acids: CASSLAGHSTGELFF.

The chain employs TRBV19 and TRBJ1-5, with 11 bases fitting TRBD1. The germline gives CDR1 LNHDA, CDR2 SQIVND (reference sequence). CDR3 length: 15 amino acids. V lost 4 bases, J lost 4 bases, and 3 bases stayed unmatched. CDR3 DNA sequence: TGTGCCAGTAGTAGCGGGACAGGGGGAAATCAGCCCCAGCATTTT. It is translated as CASSSGTGGNQPQHF.

This clone was counted once. The genes are TRBV4-1 and TRBJ2-1; 12 bases are a match to TRBD2. CDR3 length equals 16 residues. In germline, CDR1 is MGHRA, CDR2 YSYEKL. V lost 3 bases, J lost 6 bases, and 6 bases stayed unmatched. The CDR3 protein is CASSQILAGGPNEQFF. The CDR3 DNA reads TGCGCCAGCAGCCAGATCCTAGCGGGAGGGCCCAATGAGCAGTTCTTC.

As DNA, the CDR3 is TGCGCCAGCAGCTTGACACAAGCGGGAGGGCCTGTAAATGAGCAGTTCTTC. This encodes CASSLTQAGGPVNEQFF. The chain employs TRBV5-1 and TRBJ2-1; TRBD2 matches at 10 bases. The CDR3 is 17 amino acids. After removal of 1 base from V and 7 bases from J, the junction contained 11 bases not matched to a gene. CDR1 is SGHRS and CDR2 is YFSETQ in the germline V gene.

This clone was seen just once. V is TRBV5-6 and J is TRBJ2-1, with a weak D call TRBD2 (5 bases). Trimming took off 1 base at V and 0 bases at J, with 8 bases between the two ends. CDR1 and CDR2 from the germline V gene are SGHDT and YYEEEE. The CDR3 spans 15 residues. The DNA for the CDR3 is TGTGCCAGCAGCTTGTACGGGGTCTCCTACAATGAGCAGTTCTTC. Encoded protein: CASSLYGVSYNEQFF.

The chain uses TRBV19 and TRBJ1-2; D is uncertain. Germline V CDR1 and CDR2: LNHDA, SQIVND (reference sequence). The CDR3 covers 13 residues. Trimming left V 7 bases short and J 6 bases short, with 15 bases between. Here the CDR3 DNA reads TGTGCCAGTAATCAGAGGGCAGGTGATGGCTACACCTTC. It translates to CASNQRAGDGYTF.

The V gene is TRBV6-5, the J gene TRBJ1-5; D is perhaps TRBD1 (6 bases). V was cut by 0 bases and J by 7 bases, with 13 bases left in between. This CDR3 is built from 15 residues. Per the germline V gene, CDR1 is MNHEY and CDR2 is SVGAGI. In DNA, the CDR3 is TGTGCCAGCAGTTACTCGGGGGGCGCAGGGCAGCCCCAGCATTTT. This translates into CASSYSGGAGQPQHF.